This T cell receptor beta chain originates from a study of beta chain features in type 1 diabetes. Across the study: Sorted cells, 90 million to 120 million in number, were examined across all samples.

Naive, central memory, regulatory and stem cell-like memory cells within the CD4+ compartment were sorted using CD45RO/CCR7/CD25/CD127/CD95/CD27. Purity above 95% was achieved in all sorted populations. This clone has just a few counts. Investigators reverse transcribed all isolated RNA, so they sequenced expressed TCRB transcripts. Produced via immunoSEQ multiplex PCR; TCRdb's table is partial and in-frame only. The sample has some 410,000 clones; roughly 13% are singletons. Germline V gene lookup returns CDR1 SGHTA and CDR2 FQGNSA. This CDR3 is built from 15 residues. Trimming at V came to 3 bases and at J to 10 bases, leaving 12 bases not matched to a gene.

This chain joins TRBV7-2 and TRBJ2-1; 7 positions match TRBD1. The TCR comes from a young man in good health. The sequenced sample consisted of naive CD4+ T cells from blood. CDR3 in DNA: TGTGCCAGCAGCTTCGCTAGACAGGGCCGTAGGGAGCAGTTCTTC. Translated: CASSFARQGRREQFF.